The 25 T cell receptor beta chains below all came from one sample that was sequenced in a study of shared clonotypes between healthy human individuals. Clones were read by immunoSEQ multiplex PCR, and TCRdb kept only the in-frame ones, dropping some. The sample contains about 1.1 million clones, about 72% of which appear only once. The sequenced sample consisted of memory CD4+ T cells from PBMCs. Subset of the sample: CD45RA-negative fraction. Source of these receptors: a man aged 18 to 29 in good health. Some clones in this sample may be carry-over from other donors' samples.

DNA of the CDR3: TGTGCCAGCAGCTACCGTCGGACCGACTACGAGCAGTACTTC. Protein product: CASSYRRTDYEQYF. This chain connects TRBV11-2 to TRBJ2-7; D gene unclear. V gave up 4 bases and J gave up 3 bases, with 13 bases separating them. The CDR3 totals 14 residues. CDR1 and CDR2 (germline): SGHAT, FQNNGV.

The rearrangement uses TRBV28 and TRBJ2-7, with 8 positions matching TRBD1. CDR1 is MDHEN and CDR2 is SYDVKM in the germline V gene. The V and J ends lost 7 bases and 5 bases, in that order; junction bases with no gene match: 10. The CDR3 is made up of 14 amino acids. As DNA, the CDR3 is TGTGCCAGCACCACGAATGACAGGGGACACGAGCAGTACTTC. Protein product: CASTTNDRGHEQYF.

The CDR3 coding sequence is TGCGCCAGCAGCCAAGATCTGGGGGCGACCTACAATGAGCAGTTCTTC. It translates to CASSQDLGATYNEQFF. The chain links TRBV4-3 to TRBJ2-1; possible D gene TRBD1, 6 bases. Trimming left V 0 bases short and J 2 bases short, with 11 bases between. CDR1 is LGHNA, CDR2 YSLEER, per germline. The CDR3 loop spans 16 amino acids.

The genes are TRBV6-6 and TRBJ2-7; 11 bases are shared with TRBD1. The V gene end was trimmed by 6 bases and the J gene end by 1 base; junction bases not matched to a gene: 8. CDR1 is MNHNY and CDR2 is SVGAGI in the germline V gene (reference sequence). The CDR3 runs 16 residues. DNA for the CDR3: TGTGCCAGCAGCGATCCCCGGGACAGGGGGTCCTACGAGCAGTACTTC. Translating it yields CASSDPRDRGSYEQYF.

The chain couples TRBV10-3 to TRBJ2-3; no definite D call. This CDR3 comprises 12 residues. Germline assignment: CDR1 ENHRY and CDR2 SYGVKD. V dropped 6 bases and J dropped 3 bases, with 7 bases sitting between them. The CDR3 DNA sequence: TGTGCCATCAGGAAGGAGACAGATACGCAGTATTTT. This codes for CAIRKETDTQYF.

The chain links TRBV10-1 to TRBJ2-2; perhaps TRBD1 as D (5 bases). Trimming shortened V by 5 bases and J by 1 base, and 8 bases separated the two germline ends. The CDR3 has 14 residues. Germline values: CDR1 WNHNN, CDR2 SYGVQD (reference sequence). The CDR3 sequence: CASSRGQNTGELFF. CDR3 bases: TGCGCCAGCAGTAGAGGACAGAACACCGGGGAGCTGTTTTTT.

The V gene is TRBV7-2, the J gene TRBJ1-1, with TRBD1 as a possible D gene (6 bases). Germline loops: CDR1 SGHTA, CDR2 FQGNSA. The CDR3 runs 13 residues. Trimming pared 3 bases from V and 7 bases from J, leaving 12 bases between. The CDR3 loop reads CASSLTGQREAFF. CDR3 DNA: TGTGCCAGCAGCTTGACCGGACAGCGTGAAGCTTTCTTT.

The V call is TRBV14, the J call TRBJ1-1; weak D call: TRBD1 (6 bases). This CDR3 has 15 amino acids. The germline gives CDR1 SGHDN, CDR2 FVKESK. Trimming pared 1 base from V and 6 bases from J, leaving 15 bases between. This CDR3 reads CASSQALSGVAEAFF. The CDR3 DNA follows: TGTGCCAGCAGCCAAGCCTTATCAGGGGTCGCTGAAGCTTTCTTT. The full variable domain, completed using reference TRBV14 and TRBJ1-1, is EAGVTQFPSHSVIEKGQTVTLRCDPISGHDNLYWYRRVMGKEIKFLLHFVKESKQDESGMPNNRFLAERTGGTYSTLKVQPAELEDSGVYFCASSQALSGVAEAFFGQGTRLTVV.

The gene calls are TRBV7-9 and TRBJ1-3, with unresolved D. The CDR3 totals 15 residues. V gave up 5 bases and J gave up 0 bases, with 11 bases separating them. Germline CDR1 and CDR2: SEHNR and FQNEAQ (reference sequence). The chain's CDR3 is CASSDPRPSGNTIYF. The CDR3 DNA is TGTGCCAGCAGCGACCCCAGGCCCTCTGGAAACACCATATATTTT.

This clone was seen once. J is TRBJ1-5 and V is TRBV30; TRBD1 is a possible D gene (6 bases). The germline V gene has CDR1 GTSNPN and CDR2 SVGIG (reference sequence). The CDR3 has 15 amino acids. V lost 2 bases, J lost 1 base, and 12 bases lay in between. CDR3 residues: CAWSSFGTSNQPQHF. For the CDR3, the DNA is TGTGCCTGGAGTTCTTTTGGGACAAGCAATCAGCCCCAGCATTTT. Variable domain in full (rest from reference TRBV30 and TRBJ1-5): SQTIHQWPATLVQPVGSPLSLECTVEGTSNPNLYWYRQAAGRGLQLLFYSVGIGQISSEVPQNLSASRPQDRQFILSSKKLLLSDSGFYLCAWSSFGTSNQPQHFGDGTRLSIL.

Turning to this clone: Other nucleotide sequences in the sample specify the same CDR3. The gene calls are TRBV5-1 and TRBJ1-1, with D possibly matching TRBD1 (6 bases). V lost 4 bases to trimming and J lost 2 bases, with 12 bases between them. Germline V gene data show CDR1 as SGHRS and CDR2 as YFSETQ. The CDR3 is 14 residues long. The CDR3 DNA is TGCGCCAGCAGCGCCTCCGGGACAAACACTGAAGCTTTCTTT. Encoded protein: CASSASGTNTEAFF.

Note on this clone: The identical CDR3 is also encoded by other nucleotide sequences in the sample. Here the CDR3 DNA reads TGTGCCAGCAGTTTCCTAGCGGGGACCTACGAGCAGTACTTC. Its protein product is CASSFLAGTYEQYF. The chain employs TRBV28 and TRBJ2-7, with 9 bases aligning to TRBD2. Germline CDR1 is MDHEN and CDR2 is SYDVKM. The CDR3 is made up of 14 amino acids. The J segment lost 2 bases and the V segment lost 3 bases, leaving 2 bases of the junction unmatched.

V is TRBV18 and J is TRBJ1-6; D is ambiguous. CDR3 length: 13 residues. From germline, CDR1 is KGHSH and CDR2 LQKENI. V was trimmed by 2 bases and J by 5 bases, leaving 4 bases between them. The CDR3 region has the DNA TGTGCCAGCTCACCAGATGATAATTCACCCCTCCACTTT. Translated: CASSPDDNSPLHF.

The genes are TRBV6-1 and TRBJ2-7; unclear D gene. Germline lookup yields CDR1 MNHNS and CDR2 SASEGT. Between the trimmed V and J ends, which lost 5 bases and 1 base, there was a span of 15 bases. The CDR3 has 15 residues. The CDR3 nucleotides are TGTGCCAGCAGTCGAGAAGACACAGAGTCCTACGAGCAGTACTTC. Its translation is CASSREDTESYEQYF.

CDR3 in amino acids: CASSTFAEQYF. Written as DNA, the CDR3 is TGTGCCAGCAGCACGTTCGCCGAGCAGTACTTC. The chain uses TRBV21-1 and TRBJ2-7. TRBV21-1 is an annotated pseudogene. The length of the CDR3 is 11 residues.

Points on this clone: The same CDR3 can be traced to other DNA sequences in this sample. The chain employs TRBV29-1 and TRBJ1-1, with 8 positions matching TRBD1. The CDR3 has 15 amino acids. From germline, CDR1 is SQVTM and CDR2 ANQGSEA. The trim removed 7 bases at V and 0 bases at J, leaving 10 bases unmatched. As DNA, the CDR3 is TGCAGCGGCCGACAGGGGTGGGGGATGAACACTGAAGCTTTCTTT. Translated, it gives CSGRQGWGMNTEAFF. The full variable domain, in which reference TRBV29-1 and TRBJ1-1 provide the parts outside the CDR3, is SAVISQKPSRDICQRGTSLTIQCQVDSQVTMMFWYRQQPGQSLTLIATANQGSEATYESGFVIDKFPISRPNLTFSTLTVSNMSPEDSSIYLCSGRQGWGMNTEAFFGQGTRLTVV.

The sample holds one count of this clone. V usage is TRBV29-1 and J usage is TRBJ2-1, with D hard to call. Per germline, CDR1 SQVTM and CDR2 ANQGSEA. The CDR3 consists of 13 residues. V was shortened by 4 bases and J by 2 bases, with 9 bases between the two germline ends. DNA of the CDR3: TGCAGCGTTGCTGCCACAACCTACAATGAGCAGTTCTTC. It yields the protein CSVAATTYNEQFF.

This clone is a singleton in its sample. The DNA of the CDR3 is TGTGCCAGCAGTTTCCGAACAGCCACCTCCTACGAGCAGTACTTC. It translates to CASSFRTATSYEQYF. The rearrangement links TRBV28 to TRBJ2-7; D remains unclear. Looked up from germline, CDR1 is MDHEN and CDR2 is SYDVKM. The V gene lost 3 bases and the J gene lost 0 bases, with 12 bases spanning the gap. This CDR3 is built from 15 residues.

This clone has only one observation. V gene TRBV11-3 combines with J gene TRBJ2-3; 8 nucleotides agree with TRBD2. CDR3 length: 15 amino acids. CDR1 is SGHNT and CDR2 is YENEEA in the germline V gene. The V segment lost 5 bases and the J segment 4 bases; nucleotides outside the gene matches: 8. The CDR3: CASSQAGVMADTQYF. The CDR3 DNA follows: TGTGCCAGCAGCCAAGCGGGGGTAATGGCAGATACGCAGTATTTT.

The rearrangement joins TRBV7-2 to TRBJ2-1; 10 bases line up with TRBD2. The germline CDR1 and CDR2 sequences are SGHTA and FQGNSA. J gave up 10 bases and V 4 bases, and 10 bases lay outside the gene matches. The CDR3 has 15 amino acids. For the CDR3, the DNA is TGTGCCAGCAGCTCCACCAGCGGGAGGGCCAAAGAGCAGTTCTTC. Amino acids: CASSSTSGRAKEQFF.

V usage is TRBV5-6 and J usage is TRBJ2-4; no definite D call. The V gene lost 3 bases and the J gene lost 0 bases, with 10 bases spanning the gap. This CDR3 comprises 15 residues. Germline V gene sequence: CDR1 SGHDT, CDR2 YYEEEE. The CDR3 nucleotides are TGTGCCAGCAGCTCTTCAGCCGTAGCCAAAAACATTCAGTACTTC. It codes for CASSSSAVAKNIQYF.

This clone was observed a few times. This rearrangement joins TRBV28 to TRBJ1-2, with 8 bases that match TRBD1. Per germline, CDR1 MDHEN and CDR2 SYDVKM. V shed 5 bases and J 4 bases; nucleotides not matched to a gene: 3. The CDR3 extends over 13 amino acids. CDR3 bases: TGTGCCAGCAGTATCGGACAGGGCTATGGCTACACCTTC. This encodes CASSIGQGYGYTF.

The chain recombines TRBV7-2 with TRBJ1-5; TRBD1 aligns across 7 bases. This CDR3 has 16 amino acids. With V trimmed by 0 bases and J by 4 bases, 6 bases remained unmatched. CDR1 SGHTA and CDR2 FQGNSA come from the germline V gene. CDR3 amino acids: CASSLAGTVENQPQHF. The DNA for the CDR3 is TGTGCCAGCAGCTTAGCCGGGACAGTGGAGAATCAGCCCCAGCATTTT. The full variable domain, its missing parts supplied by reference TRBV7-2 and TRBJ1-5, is GAGVSQSPSNKVTEKGKDVELRCDPISGHTALYWYRQSLGQGLEFLIYFQGNSAPDKSGLPSDRFSAERTGGSVSTLTIQRTQQEDSAVYLCASSLAGTVENQPQHFGDGTRLSIL.

The DNA for the CDR3 is TGTGCCAGCAGTGAATCCCAGGAAGGGACCCAGTACTTC. Translating gives CASSESQEGTQYF. The chain is built from TRBV2 and TRBJ2-5; no clear D. Trimming cost V 2 bases and J 7 bases, with 11 bases left between them. CDR1 SNHLY and CDR2 FYNNEI come from the germline V gene. CDR3 length: 13 amino acids. Supplemented by reference TRBV2 and TRBJ2-5, the full variable domain reads EPEVTQTPSHQVTQMGQEVILRCVPISNHLYFYWYRQILGQKVEFLVSFYNNEISEKSEIFDDQFSVERPDGSNFTLKIRSTKLEDSAMYFCASSESQEGTQYFGPGTRLLVL.

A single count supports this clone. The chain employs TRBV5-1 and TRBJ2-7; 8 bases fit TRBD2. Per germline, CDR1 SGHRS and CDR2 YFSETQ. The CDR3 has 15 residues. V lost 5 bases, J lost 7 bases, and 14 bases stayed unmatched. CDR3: CASRSPGTSGGEQYF. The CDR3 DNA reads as TGCGCCAGCAGGAGCCCCGGGACCTCGGGGGGGGAGCAGTACTTC.